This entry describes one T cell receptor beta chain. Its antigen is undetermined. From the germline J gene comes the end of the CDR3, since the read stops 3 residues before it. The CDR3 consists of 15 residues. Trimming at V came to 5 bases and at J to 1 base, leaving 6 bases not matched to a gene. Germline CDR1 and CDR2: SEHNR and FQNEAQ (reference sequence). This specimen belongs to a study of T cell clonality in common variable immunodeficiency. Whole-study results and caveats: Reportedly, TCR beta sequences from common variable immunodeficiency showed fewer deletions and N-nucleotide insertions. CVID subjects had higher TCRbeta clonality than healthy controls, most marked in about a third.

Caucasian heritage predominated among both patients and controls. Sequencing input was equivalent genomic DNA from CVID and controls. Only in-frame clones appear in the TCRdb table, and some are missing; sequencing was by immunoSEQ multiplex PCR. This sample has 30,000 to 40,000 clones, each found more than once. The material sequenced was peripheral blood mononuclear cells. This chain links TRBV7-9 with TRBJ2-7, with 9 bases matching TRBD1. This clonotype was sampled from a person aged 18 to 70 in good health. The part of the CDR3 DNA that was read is TGTGCCAGCAGCCCGGGACAGGGACGATCCTACGAG. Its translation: CASSPGQGRSYE. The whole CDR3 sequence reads CASSPGQGRSYEQYF.